The source of this T cell receptor (beta chain) is a study of PD-L1 blockade in urothelial cancer. Study summary: Male sex and bladder-origin urothelial cancer characterized about nine tenths of the roughly 29 patients.

Assay used: immunoSEQ multiplex PCR; TCRdb lists only in-frame clones, some missing. This sample has tens of thousands of clones, with around nine tenths found just once. The time point is: peripheral blood 6 weeks after treatment start. The source material was PBMCs, sampled around atezolizumab (anti-PD-L1) treatment. The receptor was isolated from a man between 60 and 75 years old with urothelial cancer.

The chain's CDR3 is CASSLGGGPRSYEQYF. The CDR3 bases are TGCGCCAGCAGCTTGGGGGGGGGACCCCGCTCCTACGAGCAGTACTTC. The V gene is TRBV5-1, the J gene TRBJ2-7; TRBD2 aligns across 7 bases. Germline V gene data show CDR1 as SGHRS and CDR2 as YFSETQ. This CDR3 is 16 amino acids long. V shed 0 bases and J 0 bases; nucleotides not matched to a gene: 6.